A selection of T cell receptor beta chains follows, all from one sample in a study of shared clonotypes between healthy human individuals. The repertoire was sequenced with immunoSEQ multiplex PCR; TCRdb's copy has only in-frame clones and lacks some. The sample lists under 120,000 clones, approximately 65% seen once, with approximately 23% in the top ten. Sequenced: memory CD8+ T cells sorted from blood. These receptors were obtained from a woman aged 25 to 39 in good health. The CDR3 runs from the conserved cysteine through the conserved F or W. The D gene is left open where the match is weak. Clone size is not always given. Where it is, it says once, few, many or a class for expanded clones.

j_call d_call clone_size v_call cdr3_aa cdr3_nt
TRBJ2-7 TRBD1 - TRBV6-1 CASSDPRDRGTYEQYF TGTGCCAGCAGTGACCCCCGGGACAGGGGCACCTACGAGCAGTACTTC
TRBJ2-1 - once TRBV6-1 CASSGGYLRSYNEQFF TGTGCCAGCAGTGGTGGCTACCTTCGCTCCTACAATGAGCAGTTCTTC
TRBJ1-1 - few TRBV19 CASSNWGATEAFF TGTGCCAGTAGTAATTGGGGGGCCACTGAAGCTTTCTTT
TRBJ2-3 - - TRBV27 CASSLFAGTDTQYF TGTGCCAGCAGTTTATTCGCAGGGACAGATACGCAGTATTTT
TRBJ2-3 - - TRBV9 CASSEKGRIADTQYF TGTGCCAGCAGCGAGAAGGGACGAATCGCAGATACGCAGTATTTT
TRBJ2-5 - - TRBV5-1 CAREGDRTQYF TGCGCGCGAGAGGGGGATCGGACCCAGTACTTC
TRBJ2-1 - few TRBV15 CATSREVGAYNEQFF TGTGCCACCAGCAGAGAAGTGGGGGCCTACAATGAGCAGTTCTTC
TRBJ1-2 TRBD1 - TRBV5-4 CASSQELPEPRDRNGYTF TGTGCCAGCAGCCAAGAATTGCCTGAGCCCCGGGACAGAAATGGCTACACCTTC
TRBJ2-1 - - TRBV4-1 CASSRIVGAYNEQFF TGCGCCAGCAGCCGGATTGTGGGGGCTTACAATGAGCAGTTCTTC
TRBJ1-2 - - TRBV28 CASSSPEGVYGYTF TGTGCCAGCAGTTCCCCCGAAGGGGTCTATGGCTACACCTTC
TRBJ2-1 - once TRBV2 CASSEPGRDEQFF TGTGCCAGCAGTGAACCCGGACGGGATGAGCAGTTCTTC
TRBJ2-7 - - TRBV6-5 CASSYGSGNYEQYF TGTGCCAGCAGTTACGGGAGCGGCAACTACGAGCAGTACTTC
TRBJ1-1 - - TRBV5-1 CASSPTGFTEAFF TGCGCCAGCAGCCCAACAGGGTTCACTGAAGCTTTCTTT
TRBJ2-6 - - TRBV7-1 CASSGDRRGQSRANVLTF TGTGCCAGCAGCGGGGATAGACGAGGACAAAGTCGGGCCAACGTCCTGACTTTC
TRBJ2-1 TRBD2 few TRBV6-1 CASSEEIAGGLDEQFF TGTGCCAGCAGTGAAGAAATAGCGGGAGGGCTCGATGAGCAGTTCTTC
TRBJ2-4 - - TRBV5-1 CASSLRERQNIQYF TGCGCCAGCAGCTTACGGGAGCGCCAAAACATTCAGTACTTC
TRBJ2-5 TRBD2 - TRBV9 CASSPRLAGGGSRETQYF TGTGCCAGCAGCCCCCGGCTAGCGGGAGGTGGTAGTCGGGAGACCCAGTACTTC
TRBJ2-2 - - TRBV7-9 CASSFPYYTGELFF TGTGCCAGCAGCTTCCCCTACTACACCGGGGAGCTGTTTTTT
TRBJ1-5 - - TRBV12-5 CASAFTGPGQPQHF TGTGCTAGTGCCTTTACAGGGCCCGGTCAGCCCCAGCATTTT
TRBJ2-5 TRBD2 many TRBV29-1 CSVGGTSGREETQYF TGCAGCGTAGGCGGGACTAGCGGGAGGGAAGAGACCCAGTACTTC